There are many counts of the clone carrying this TCR beta chain. The antigen is not known. The data were obtained in a study of T-cell reconstitution after alpha-beta-depleted transplantation in children. Findings and limits, study-wide: Reportedly, roughly two months post-transplant, alpha-beta T cells arose from several hundred expanded graft clones. From newly produced T cells came most of the T-cell counts and diversity one year after transplant.

Construction of the TCRbeta library involved unique molecular identifiers. MiXCR was run by TCRdb on the PCR reads, yielding one entry per CDR3 protein. The sample has about 870,000 distinct CDR3 sequences; roughly 16% are singletons. The CDR3 consists of 14 residues. CDR1 and CDR2 (germline): ENHRY, SYGVKD. V lost 7 bases, J lost 4 bases, and 9 bases stayed unmatched. This TCR came from a male patient between 5 and 17 years old who had a stem cell transplant for acute lymphoblastic leukemia, so the T cells may come from the graft donor. Here the sequenced sample was PBMCs, mostly from graft donor cells, taken 360 days after TCRalphabeta/CD19-depleted stem cell transplant. The chain couples TRBV10-3 to TRBJ1-1, with TRBD1 matching over 7 bases. CDR3 DNA: TGTGCCATCAACCGACAGGGCACGGGCACTGAAGCTTTCTTT. Protein: CAINRQGTGTEAFF.